This T cell receptor beta chain was identified in a study of T cells in Graves' hyperthyroidism and ophthalmopathy. Study as a whole: Blood from the periphery was taken at initial diagnosis, before any treatment.

The CDR3 contains 15 residues. The V gene lost 5 bases and the J gene lost 1 base, with 15 bases spanning the gap. The TCR beta CDR3 regions underwent amplification using RNA transcripts as the source. Researchers ran a first-round RT-PCR on the TCR CDR3 using the HTBI primer set. MiXCR, run by TCRdb on the multiplex PCR reads, gives a single entry per CDR3 protein. The sample has about 520,000 distinct CDR3 sequences, approximately 25% seen once; the top ten hold roughly 12%. This clonotype has just a few counts. Its antigen is still unknown. The study, taken as a whole, reports: Patients with ophthalmopathy were separated from those with stable hyperthyroidism by a 13 V-J model.

The receptor comes from a woman in her thirties with Graves' ophthalmopathy. Sequencing input: blood. This sequence joins TRBV12-3 or TRBV12-4 and TRBJ2-7; D is ambiguous. The DNA of the CDR3 is TGTGCCAGCAGTCCCGCCTACTTTCAATCCTACGAGCAGTACTTC. It yields the protein CASSPAYFQSYEQYF.